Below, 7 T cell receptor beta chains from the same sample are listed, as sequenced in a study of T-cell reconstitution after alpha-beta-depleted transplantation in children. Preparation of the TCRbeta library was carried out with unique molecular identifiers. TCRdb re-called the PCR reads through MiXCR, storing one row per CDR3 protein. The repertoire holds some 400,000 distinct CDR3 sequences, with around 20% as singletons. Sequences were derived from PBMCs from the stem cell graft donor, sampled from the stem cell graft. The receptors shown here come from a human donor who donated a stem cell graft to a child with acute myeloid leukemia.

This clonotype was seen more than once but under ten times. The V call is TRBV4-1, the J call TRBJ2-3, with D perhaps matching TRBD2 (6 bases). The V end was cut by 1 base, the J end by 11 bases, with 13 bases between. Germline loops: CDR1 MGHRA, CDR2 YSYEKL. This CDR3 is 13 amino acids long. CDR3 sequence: CASSQGDSGVQYF. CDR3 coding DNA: TGCGCCAGCAGCCAAGGAGATAGCGGAGTGCAGTATTTT.

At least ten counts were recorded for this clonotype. For the CDR3, the DNA is TGTGCCAGCAGTTACCGACAGGGATCGAGAACCGGGGAGCTGTTTTTT. Translation gives CASSYRQGSRTGELFF. The chain couples TRBV6-5 to TRBJ2-2, with TRBD1 matching 7 bases. V was clipped by 2 bases and J by 5 bases; unmatched bases: 8. The CDR3 has 16 amino acids. Per the germline V gene, CDR1 is MNHEY and CDR2 is SVGAGI.

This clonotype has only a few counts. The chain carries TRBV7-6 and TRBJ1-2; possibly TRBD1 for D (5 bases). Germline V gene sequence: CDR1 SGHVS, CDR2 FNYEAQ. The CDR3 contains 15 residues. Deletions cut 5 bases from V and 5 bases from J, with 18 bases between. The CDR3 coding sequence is TGTGCCAGCAGCAGTTTCGGGGCAACGGAGTATGGCTACACCTTC. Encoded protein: CASSSFGATEYGYTF. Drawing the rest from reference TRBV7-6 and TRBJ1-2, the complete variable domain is GAGVSQSPRYKVTKRGQDVALRCDPISGHVSLYWYRQALGQGPEFLTYFNYEAQQDKSGLPNDRFSAERPEGSISTLTIQRTEQRDSAMYRCASSSFGATEYGYTFGSGTRLTVV.

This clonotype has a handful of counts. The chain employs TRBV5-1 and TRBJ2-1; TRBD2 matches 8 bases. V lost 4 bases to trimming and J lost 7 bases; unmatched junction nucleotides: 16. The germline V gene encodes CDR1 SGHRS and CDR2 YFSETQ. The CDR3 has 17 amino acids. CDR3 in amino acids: CASSPRLESGRLNEQFF. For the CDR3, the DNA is TGCGCCAGCAGCCCCCGGCTCGAGAGCGGGAGATTAAATGAGCAGTTCTTC.

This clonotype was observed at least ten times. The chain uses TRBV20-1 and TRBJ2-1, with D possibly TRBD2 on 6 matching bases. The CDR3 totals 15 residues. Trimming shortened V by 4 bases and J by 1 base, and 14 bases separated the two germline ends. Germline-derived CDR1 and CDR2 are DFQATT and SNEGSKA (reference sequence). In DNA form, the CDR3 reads TGCAGTGCTACCCTGGGCGGGAATTCCTACAATGAGCAGTTCTTC. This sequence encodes CSATLGGNSYNEQFF.

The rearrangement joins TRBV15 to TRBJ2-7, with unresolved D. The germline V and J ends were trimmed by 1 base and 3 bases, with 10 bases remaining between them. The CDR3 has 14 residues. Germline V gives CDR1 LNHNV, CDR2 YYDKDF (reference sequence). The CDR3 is CATSRGEKHYEQYF. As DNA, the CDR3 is TGTGCCACCAGCAGAGGAGAGAAGCACTACGAGCAGTACTTC.

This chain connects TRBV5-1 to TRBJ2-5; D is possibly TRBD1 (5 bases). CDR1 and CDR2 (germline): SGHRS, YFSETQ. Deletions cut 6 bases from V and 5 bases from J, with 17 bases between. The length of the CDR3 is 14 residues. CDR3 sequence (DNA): TGCGCCAGCACCCCAGGGATCGCAAGGGAGACCCAGTACTTC. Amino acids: CASTPGIARETQYF.